A single sample gave rise to the 8 T cell receptor beta chains below, sequenced in a study of regulatory dendritic cells for organ transplantation (TCRdb year 2017). Library preparation was by the immunoSEQ multiplex PCR assay. What TCRdb holds here is the immuneACCESS table cut down to in-frame rearrangements. Part of the clones is not present; checked against another copy, under half of the missing clones reflect an unresolved V gene, and the others are unexplained. Recorded for this sample are over 8,500 clones; 72% of them occurred a single time. Under 20% of the sample is held by the ten biggest clonotypes. The sequenced material came from memory CD8+ T cells from blood. The cell subset or site tag for this specimen amounts to: CD45RO+ memory T cells. Source of these receptors: a human donor in good health.

A remark on this clone: At the DNA level, this CDR3 is encoded by other sequences in the same sample as well. CDR3 amino acids: CASRQGGTEAFF. Written as DNA, the CDR3 is TGTGCCAGCAGACAGGGAGGCACTGAAGCTTTCTTT. The rearrangement joins TRBV27 to TRBJ1-1, with D maybe TRBD1 (6 bases). The CDR3 sequence is 12 residues long. CDR1 and CDR2 (germline): MNHEY, SMNVEV (reference sequence). The germline V and J ends were trimmed by 6 bases and 4 bases, with 9 bases remaining between them.

The chain joins TRBV2 to TRBJ2-5; D is uncertain. Trimming removed 10 bases from V and 4 bases from J, with 10 bases in between. The CDR3 contains 11 residues. The germline CDR1 and CDR2 sequences are SNHLY and FYNNEI. CDR3 residues: CANRHPETQYF. CDR3 DNA sequence: TGTGCCAACCGACACCCAGAGACCCAGTACTTC.

The rearrangement joins TRBV6-5 to TRBJ1-4; unclear D gene. V was clipped by 2 bases and J by 0 bases, with 7 bases between them. CDR1 and CDR2 from the germline V gene are MNHEY and SVGAGI. This CDR3 has 15 residues. This CDR3 is CASSYVEATNEKLFF. CDR3 nucleotide sequence: TGTGCCAGCAGTTACGTAGAGGCAACTAATGAAAAACTGTTTTTT.

V gene TRBV4-3 combines with J gene TRBJ2-1; D gene uncertain. CDR1 LGHNA and CDR2 YSLEER come from the germline V gene. Trimming left V 4 bases short and J 0 bases short, with 16 bases between. The CDR3 contains 17 residues. CDR3 in DNA: TGCGCCAGCAGCCCATACCTCCTCTATAACTCCTACAATGAGCAGTTCTTC. Its protein is CASSPYLLYNSYNEQFF.

This CDR3 reads CASSSPDSGTDTQYF. CDR3 DNA sequence: TGTGCCAGCAGTTCCCCGGACTCCGGCACAGATACGCAGTATTTT. The gene calls are TRBV27 and TRBJ2-3; tentatively, D is TRBD2 (5 bases). CDR1 and CDR2 (germline): MNHEY, SMNVEV (reference sequence). Trimming shortened V by 4 bases and J by 1 base, and 12 bases separated the two germline ends. This CDR3 contains 15 residues.

V and J are TRBV19 and TRBJ2-2; TRBD2 agrees at 11 bases. CDR3 length equals 16 residues. V lost 7 bases to trimming and J lost 2 bases; unmatched junction nucleotides: 6. CDR1 and CDR2 (germline): LNHDA, SQIVND (reference sequence). This CDR3 is CASNPTSGTNTGELFF. The CDR3 region has the DNA TGTGCCAGTAATCCGACTAGCGGGACCAACACCGGGGAGCTGTTTTTT.

The chain links TRBV7-9 to TRBJ2-5; D is perhaps TRBD2 (6 bases). V was trimmed by 3 bases and J by 4 bases, leaving 15 bases between them. The length of the CDR3 is 15 residues. CDR1 SEHNR and CDR2 FQNEAQ come from the germline V gene (reference sequence). The CDR3 loop reads CASSFWGMGGETQYF. Written as DNA, the CDR3 is TGTGCCAGCAGCTTCTGGGGTATGGGGGGAGAGACCCAGTACTTC.

In this sample, this clone turned up a few times. The gene calls are TRBV7-8 and TRBJ2-7, with 7 bases lining up with TRBD2. The V segment lost 7 bases and the J segment 4 bases; nucleotides outside the gene matches: 7. Looked up from germline, CDR1 is SGHVS and CDR2 is FQNEAQ. The CDR3 extends over 13 amino acids. The CDR3 DNA reads as TGTGCCAGCACGGTGGAGCGGGGATACGAGCAGTACTTC. It specifies CASTVERGYEQYF.